This entry is about one TCR beta chain. Its cognate antigen is unknown. The entry originates in a study of T cells after yellow fever vaccination. Study-wide results and caveats: Researchers noted that a small share of clonotypes showed up in both CD4 and CD8 compartments. Boosting was followed by the reappearance of most primary-vaccination clones (around 96% CD4, 85% to 90% CD8). Though it reached lower strength, the secondary response hit its peak faster, day 5 versus 15.

The CDR3 consists of 15 residues. J was trimmed by 6 bases and V by 4 bases; bases with no gene match: 7. Germline-derived CDR1 and CDR2 are SGHRS and YFSETQ. One entry per CDR3 protein results from TCRdb running MiXCR on the 5' RACE reads. Altogether 450,000 to 650,000 distinct CDR3 sequences are present, roughly a fifth being singletons, with the ten largest covering roughly a sixth. The rearrangement joins TRBV5-1 to TRBJ2-1, with 10 bases lining up with TRBD1. The source of this sequence is a man younger than 35 who received the YFV17D yellow fever vaccine. The starting material was PBMCs, obtained more than 20 days after the first yellow fever vaccination. The CDR3 reads CASSQGQGTVNEQFF. Here the CDR3 DNA reads TGCGCCAGCAGCCAGGGACAGGGGACGGTCAATGAGCAGTTCTTC.